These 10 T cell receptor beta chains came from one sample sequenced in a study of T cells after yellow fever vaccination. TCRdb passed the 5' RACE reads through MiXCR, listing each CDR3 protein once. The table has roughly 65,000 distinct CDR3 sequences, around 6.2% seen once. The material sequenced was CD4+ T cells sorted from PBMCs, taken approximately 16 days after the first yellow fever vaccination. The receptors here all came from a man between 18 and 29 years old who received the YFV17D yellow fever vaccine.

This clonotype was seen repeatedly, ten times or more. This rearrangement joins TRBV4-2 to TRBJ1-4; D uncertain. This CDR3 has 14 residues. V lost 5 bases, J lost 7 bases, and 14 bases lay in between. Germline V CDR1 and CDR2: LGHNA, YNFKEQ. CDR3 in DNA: TGTGCCAGCAGCTCCCTCGGGGAAGCTGAAAAACTGTTTTTT. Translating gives CASSSLGEAEKLFF.

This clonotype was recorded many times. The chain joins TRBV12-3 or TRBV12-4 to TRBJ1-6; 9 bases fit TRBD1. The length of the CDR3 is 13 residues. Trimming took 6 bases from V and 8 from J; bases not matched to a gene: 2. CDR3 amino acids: CASRTGGYSPLHF. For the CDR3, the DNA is TGTGCCAGCAGGACAGGGGGTTATTCACCCCTCCACTTT.

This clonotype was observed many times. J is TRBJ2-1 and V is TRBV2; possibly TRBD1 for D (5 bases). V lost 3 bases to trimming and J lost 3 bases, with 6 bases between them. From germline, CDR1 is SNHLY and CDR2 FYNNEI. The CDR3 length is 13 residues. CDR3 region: CASSDQGYNEQFF. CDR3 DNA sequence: TGTGCCAGCAGTGATCAGGGCTACAATGAGCAGTTCTTC. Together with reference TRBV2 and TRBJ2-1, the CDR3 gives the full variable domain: EPEVTQTPSHQVTQMGQEVILRCVPISNHLYFYWYRQILGQKVEFLVSFYNNEISEKSEIFDDQFSVERPDGSNFTLKIRSTKLEDSAMYFCASSDQGYNEQFFGPGTRLTVL.

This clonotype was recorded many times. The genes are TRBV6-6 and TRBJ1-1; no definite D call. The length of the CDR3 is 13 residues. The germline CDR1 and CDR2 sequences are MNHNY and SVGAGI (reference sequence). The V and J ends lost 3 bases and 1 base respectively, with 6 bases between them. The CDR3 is CASSYTGNTEAFF. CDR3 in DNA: TGTGCCAGCAGTTATACGGGGAACACTGAAGCTTTCTTT.

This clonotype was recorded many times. CDR3 residues: CASSPPRLQETQYF. CDR3 coding DNA: TGTGCCAGCTCACCTCCCAGACTCCAAGAGACCCAGTACTTC. The gene calls are TRBV18 and TRBJ2-5; no clear D gene. Germline-derived CDR1 and CDR2 are KGHSH and LQKENI. The CDR3 sequence is 14 residues long. V was trimmed by 3 bases and J by 1 base, leaving 9 bases between them.

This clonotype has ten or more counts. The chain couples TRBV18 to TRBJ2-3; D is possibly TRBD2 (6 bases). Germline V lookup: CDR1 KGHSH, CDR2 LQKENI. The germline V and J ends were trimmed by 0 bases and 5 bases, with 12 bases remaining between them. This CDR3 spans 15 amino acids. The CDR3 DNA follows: TGTGCCAGCTCACCACCGGCGGGGCGGATAGATACGCAGTATTTT. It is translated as CASSPPAGRIDTQYF.

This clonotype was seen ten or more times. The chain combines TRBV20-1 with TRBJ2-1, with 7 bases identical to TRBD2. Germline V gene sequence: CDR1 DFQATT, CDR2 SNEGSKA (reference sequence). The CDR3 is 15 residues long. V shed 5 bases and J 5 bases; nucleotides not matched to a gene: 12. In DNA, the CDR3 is TGCAGTGCTGGGGGGGTGAGGGGCGTAGACAATGAGCAGTTCTTC. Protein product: CSAGGVRGVDNEQFF.

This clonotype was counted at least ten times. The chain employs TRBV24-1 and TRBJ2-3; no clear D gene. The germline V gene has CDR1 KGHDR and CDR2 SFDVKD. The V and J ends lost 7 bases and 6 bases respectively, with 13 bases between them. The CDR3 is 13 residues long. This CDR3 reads CATSRRWPDTQYF. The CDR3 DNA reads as TGTGCCACCAGCAGGAGATGGCCCGATACGCAGTATTTT.

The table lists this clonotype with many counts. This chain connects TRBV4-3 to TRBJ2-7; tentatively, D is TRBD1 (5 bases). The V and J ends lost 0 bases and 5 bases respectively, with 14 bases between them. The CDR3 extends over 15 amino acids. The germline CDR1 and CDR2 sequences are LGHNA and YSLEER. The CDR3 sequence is CASSQEWGPGHEQYF. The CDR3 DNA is TGCGCCAGCAGCCAAGAATGGGGCCCCGGCCACGAGCAGTACTTC.

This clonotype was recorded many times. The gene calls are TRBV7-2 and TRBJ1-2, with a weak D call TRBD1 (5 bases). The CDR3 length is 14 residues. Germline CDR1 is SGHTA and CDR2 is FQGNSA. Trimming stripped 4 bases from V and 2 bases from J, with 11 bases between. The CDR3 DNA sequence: TGTGCCAGCAGCTATAGCAGGGTCAACTATGGCTACACCTTC. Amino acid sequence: CASSYSRVNYGYTF.